Below are 23 T cell receptor beta chains sequenced from a single sample in a study of T cell repertoires in cytomegalovirus infection. Using its own MiXCR run on the reads, TCRdb lists one record per CDR3 protein. The sample carries under 850,000 distinct CDR3 sequences, around 35% recorded once. No antigens are known for them. The specimen was cultured PBMCs, collected from culture after CMV antigen stimulation. The receptors stem from a human donor in good health (CMV status not recorded). Some clones in this sample may be carry-over from other donors' samples.

The chain employs TRBV20-1 and TRBJ2-5; D is possibly TRBD2 (6 bases). V dropped 5 bases and J dropped 3 bases, with 16 bases sitting between them. Germline loops: CDR1 DFQATT, CDR2 SNEGSKA (reference sequence). The CDR3 loop spans 14 amino acids. The CDR3 spells CSAPKLLAEETQYF. CDR3 DNA: TGCAGTGCTCCTAAACTACTAGCAGAAGAGACCCAGTACTTC.

V is TRBV7-9 and J is TRBJ2-3; 9 nucleotides line up with TRBD2. Germline V lookup: CDR1 SEHNR, CDR2 FQNEAQ (reference sequence). The trim removed 5 bases at V and 6 bases at J, leaving 12 bases unmatched. This CDR3 is built from 16 residues. CDR3 sequence (DNA): TGTGCCAGCAGCCCAATCCGGACTAGCGTCTCGGATACGCAGTATTTT. Protein sequence: CASSPIRTSVSDTQYF. Supplemented by reference TRBV7-9 and TRBJ2-3, the full variable domain reads DTGVSQNPRHKITKRGQNVTFRCDPISEHNRLYWYRQTLGQGPEFLTYFQNEAQLEKSRLLSDRFSAERPKGSFSTLEIQRTEQGDSAMYLCASSPIRTSVSDTQYFGPGTRLTVL.

This clonotype was seen many times. The rearrangement joins TRBV7-9 to TRBJ2-3; D ambiguous. Germline V CDR1 and CDR2: SEHNR, FQNEAQ (reference sequence). Trimming stripped 4 bases from V and 2 bases from J, with 10 bases between. The CDR3 runs 14 residues. The CDR3 sequence is CASSSSSFTDTQYF. Here the CDR3 DNA reads TGTGCCAGCAGCTCCTCGAGTTTCACAGATACGCAGTATTTT.

This clonotype has more than one count but fewer than ten. The V gene is TRBV28, the J gene TRBJ2-4; D gene uncertain. This CDR3 has 15 residues. V gave up 6 bases and J gave up 1 base, with 13 bases separating them. From germline, CDR1 is MDHEN and CDR2 SYDVKM. The DNA of the CDR3 is TGTGCCAGCAGACCCCCCAGTTATGCCAAAAACATTCAGTACTTC. This encodes CASRPPSYAKNIQYF. The full variable domain, rest sourced from reference TRBV28 and TRBJ2-4, is DVKVTQSSRYLVKRTGEKVFLECVQDMDHENMFWYRQDPGLGLRLIYFSYDVKMKEKGDIPEGYSVSREKKERFSLILESASTNQTSMYLCASRPPSYAKNIQYFGAGTRLSVL.

This clonotype turned up a few times. This may come from a read error, since a much larger clone is one base off. The rearrangement joins TRBV7-8 to TRBJ1-2, with 7 bases lining up with TRBD1. The trim removed 4 bases at V and 2 bases at J, leaving 1 base unmatched. CDR1 SGHVS and CDR2 FQNEAQ come from the germline V gene. The CDR3 runs 13 residues. CDR3 sequence: CASSWGQNYGYTF. The CDR3 nucleotides read TGTGCCAGCAGCTGGGGACAGAACTATGGCTACACCTTC.

There are a few counts of this clonotype. V usage is TRBV29-1 and J usage is TRBJ2-1; no firm D call. V was clipped by 2 bases and J by 2 bases, with 13 bases between them. The CDR3 sequence is 15 residues long. The V gene's germline CDR1 is SQVTM and CDR2 ANQGSEA. The CDR3 spells CSVESGVETYNEQFF. The CDR3 DNA is TGCAGCGTTGAATCGGGCGTGGAGACCTACAATGAGCAGTTCTTC.

The chain couples TRBV12-5 to TRBJ2-1; D tentatively fits TRBD1 or TRBD2 (5 bases each). CDR3 length equals 13 residues. Trimming removed 9 bases at V and 9 bases at J, with 18 bases between. Germline CDR1 is LGHNT and CDR2 is FRNRAP. CDR3 sequence: CASDLGVGGEQFF. The CDR3 coding sequence is TGTGCTAGCGACCTGGGGGTAGGAGGTGAGCAGTTCTTC.

The gene calls are TRBV6-1 and TRBJ2-7; D is unresolved. Deletions cut 3 bases from V and 2 bases from J, with 11 bases between. Germline V lookup: CDR1 MNHNS, CDR2 SASEGT. The CDR3 is 14 amino acids. CDR3 residues: CASSDSFGPYEQYF. The CDR3 coding sequence is TGTGCCAGCAGTGATTCCTTTGGGCCCTACGAGCAGTACTTC.

The chain carries TRBV27 and TRBJ2-1, with a tentative D call TRBD2 (6 bases). The CDR3 is made up of 15 amino acids. V was cut by 5 bases and J by 5 bases, with 16 bases left in between. Looked up from germline, CDR1 is MNHEY and CDR2 is SMNVEV (reference sequence). The CDR3 bases are TGTGCCAGCAGTGCCCTCCGCGGGATCCACAATGAGCAGTTCTTC. Translating it yields CASSALRGIHNEQFF.

V usage is TRBV6-6 and J usage is TRBJ2-5, with D possibly called TRBD1 or TRBD2 (6 bases each). This CDR3 contains 14 residues. CDR1 and CDR2 (germline): MNHNY, SVGAGI (reference sequence). With 0 bases removed from V and 5 bases from J, the gap between germline ends came to 10 bases. CDR3 bases: TGTGCCAGCAGTTACTCGGAAGGGGGGGAGACCCAGTACTTC. It yields the protein CASSYSEGGETQYF.

The chain recombines TRBV11-2 with TRBJ2-5, with D possibly matching TRBD1 (5 bases). V shed 0 bases and J shed 1 base, with 24 bases lying between them. The CDR3 consists of 20 residues. Germline assignment: CDR1 SGHAT and CDR2 FQNNGV. The DNA for the CDR3 is TGTGCCAGCAGCTTAGATGCGGCCCGACAGACCCCTCTGACCCAAGAGACCCAGTACTTC. This sequence encodes CASSLDAARQTPLTQETQYF.

This clonotype was detected a few times. The chain couples TRBV7-2 to TRBJ1-1; D ambiguous. V was shortened by 3 bases and J by 7 bases, with 9 bases between the two germline ends. Germline V lookup: CDR1 SGHTA, CDR2 FQGNSA. The CDR3 is made up of 12 amino acids. The chain's CDR3 is CASSFRVGEAFF. In DNA form, the CDR3 reads TGTGCCAGCAGCTTTCGGGTTGGTGAAGCTTTCTTT.

The chain is built from TRBV4-3 and TRBJ1-4; D gene ambiguous. Deletions cut 0 bases from V and 6 bases from J, with 17 bases between. This CDR3 comprises 17 residues. Germline V CDR1 and CDR2: LGHNA, YSLEER. DNA of the CDR3: TGCGCCAGCAGCCAAGAGATGGGGTTGGGGTTGGATGAAAAACTGTTTTTT. This encodes CASSQEMGLGLDEKLFF.

V and J are TRBV11-3 and TRBJ2-3; no clear D gene. V was cut by 9 bases and J by 2 bases, with 21 bases left in between. Germline values: CDR1 SGHNT, CDR2 YENEEA. This CDR3 comprises 16 residues. CDR3 sequence: CASHRPYRRTTDTQYF. The CDR3 DNA sequence: TGTGCCAGTCACCGACCCTACCGACGGACCACAGATACGCAGTATTTT.

Points on this clonotype: At one end the junction does not follow the germline gene, possibly because of a read error. This sequence joins TRBV29-1 and TRBJ2-5, with 8 bases identical to TRBD1. This CDR3 is 13 amino acids long. Germline lookup yields CDR1 SQVTM and CDR2 ANQGSEA. This CDR3 is CSVRGRFAETQHF. CDR3 in DNA: TGCAGCGTCAGGGGGCGGTTTGCGGAGACCCAGCACTTC.

This clonotype was seen more than once but under ten times. The V and J genes are TRBV7-2 and TRBJ2-5; D unresolved. Trimming stripped 7 bases from V and 2 bases from J, with 8 bases between. There are 12 residues in the CDR3. The V gene's germline CDR1 is SGHTA and CDR2 FQGNSA. CDR3 residues: CASTDPQETQYF. The CDR3 nucleotides read TGTGCCAGCACCGACCCACAAGAGACCCAGTACTTC.

This chain uses TRBV6-6 with TRBJ2-5; 12 nucleotides match TRBD2. Germline V lookup: CDR1 MNHNY, CDR2 SVGAGI (reference sequence). This CDR3 region has 14 residues. V lost 11 bases to trimming and J lost 4 bases; unmatched junction nucleotides: 8. The CDR3 DNA reads TGTGCCGTAGGGACTAGCGGGCGCGGAGAGACCCAGTACTTC. Translating it yields CAVGTSGRGETQYF.

The CDR3 bases are TGTGCCAGCAGCCCGACGGACCACCCCGGCGATAATTCACCCCTCCACTTT. This gives the protein CASSPTDHPGDNSPLHF. The V and J genes are TRBV5-5 and TRBJ1-6, with D unclear. V dropped 4 bases and J dropped 5 bases, with 19 bases sitting between them. Germline V gives CDR1 SGHKS, CDR2 YYEKEE (reference sequence). This CDR3 is built from 17 residues.

This clonotype appeared a few times. The chain uses TRBV10-3 and TRBJ2-5, with a possible D match to TRBD1 (5 bases). V was pared by 6 bases and J by 0 bases, with 5 bases between. Germline CDR1 is ENHRY and CDR2 is SYGVKD. The CDR3 loop spans 12 amino acids. DNA for the CDR3: TGTGCCATCAGGACAGACCAAGAGACCCAGTACTTC. It is translated as CAIRTDQETQYF.

The table lists this clonotype with many counts. The chain recombines TRBV6-2 or TRBV6-3 with TRBJ1-1; 7 bases are a match to TRBD1. CDR3 size: 16 residues. J was trimmed by 3 bases and V by 6 bases; bases with no gene match: 13. Germline CDR1 is MNHEY and CDR2 is SVGEGT. As DNA, the CDR3 is TGTGCCAGCAGCAGGTGGAGAGAGGGGGCCTACACTGAAGCTTTCTTT. This gives the protein CASSRWREGAYTEAFF.

This clonotype was counted a few times. The gene calls are TRBV6-2 or TRBV6-3 and TRBJ1-1; D gene uncertain. V was trimmed by 11 bases and J by 0 bases, leaving 13 bases between them. The CDR3 contains 13 residues. Germline V gene lookup returns CDR1 MNHEY and CDR2 SVGEGT. The CDR3 here is CAGRGAMNTEAFF. In nucleotides, the CDR3 is TGTGCCGGCCGGGGAGCCATGAACACTGAAGCTTTCTTT.

This rearrangement joins TRBV20-1 to TRBJ2-2; the D gene is possibly TRBD2 (5 bases). The CDR3 covers 15 residues. Deletions cut 3 bases from V and 1 base from J, with 12 bases between. CDR1 and CDR2 (germline): DFQATT, SNEGSKA (reference sequence). The CDR3 DNA reads as TGCAGTGCTAGGAGGCTCGGAGGGAACACCGGGGAGCTGTTTTTT. The encoded protein is CSARRLGGNTGELFF.

The chain is built from TRBV6-2 or TRBV6-3 and TRBJ2-7; 8 bases map to TRBD2. The J segment lost 2 bases and the V segment lost 8 bases, leaving 11 bases of the junction unmatched. The germline CDR1 and CDR2 sequences are MNHEY and SVGEGT. The CDR3 contains 15 residues. Here the CDR3 DNA reads TGTGCCAGCGGGCTAGCGGGTAAGAGCCCCTACGAGCAGTACTTC. Encoded protein: CASGLAGKSPYEQYF.